The 23 T cell receptor beta chains listed next were all sequenced from one sample in a study of technical replicates of blood from several donors (dated by TCRdb to 2016 to 2017). Library preparation employed the immunoSEQ multiplex PCR assay. TCRdb provides this immuneACCESS table in a form limited to in-frame rearrangements. Some clones are lacking; in checked studies, under half of them reflect an unresolved V gene, and why the rest are absent is not known. This sample has 79,000 or so clones in its table, and around 90% of those were observed once. Approximately 0.4% of the sample is taken by the ten largest. The sample comprised T cells isolated from PBMCs. All receptors come from a human donor in good health.

V usage is TRBV4-1 and J usage is TRBJ2-3, with D uncertain. Germline V gene sequence: CDR1 MGHRA, CDR2 YSYEKL. The CDR3 sequence is 17 residues long. V shed 0 bases and J shed 2 bases, with 15 bases lying between them. This CDR3 reads CASSQDSGQPPTDTQYF. The CDR3 DNA follows: TGCGCCAGCAGCCAAGATTCAGGCCAGCCACCCACAGATACGCAGTATTTT.

The rearrangement links TRBV9 to TRBJ2-5, with 13 bases matching TRBD2. Germline assignment: CDR1 SGDLS and CDR2 YYNGEE. With 3 bases clipped from V and 2 bases from J, the junction kept 4 bases outside the gene matches. The CDR3 runs 16 residues. The CDR3 nucleotides read TGTGCCAGCAGCGGCCTGACTAGCGGGAGGCAAGAGACCCAGTACTTC. Translation gives CASSGLTSGRQETQYF.

This clone was detected only once. V is TRBV5-1 and J is TRBJ2-1; 8 nucleotides align to TRBD2. This CDR3 spans 15 amino acids. Germline-derived CDR1 and CDR2 are SGHRS and YFSETQ. V trimming: 4 bases; J trimming: 2 bases; junction bases outside the gene matches: 5. This CDR3 reads CASSTGLGAYNEQFF. In DNA form, the CDR3 reads TGCGCCAGCAGCACGGGACTAGGGGCCTACAATGAGCAGTTCTTC. The full variable domain, completed using reference TRBV5-1 and TRBJ2-1, is KAGVTQTPRYLIKTRGQQVTLSCSPISGHRSVSWYQQTPGQGLQFLFEYFSETQRNKGNFPGRFSGRQFSNSRSEMNVSTLELGDSALYLCASSTGLGAYNEQFFGPGTRLTVL.

V usage is TRBV6-6 and J usage is TRBJ1-6, with 8 bases fitting TRBD1. The CDR3 runs to 14 residues. Losses at the gene ends were 6 bases for V and 5 bases for J; bases not matched to a gene: 3. CDR1 and CDR2 from the germline V gene are MNHNY and SVGAGI (reference sequence). CDR3: CASRRGQDNSPLHF. The CDR3 DNA reads TGTGCCAGCAGGCGGGGACAGGATAATTCACCCCTCCACTTT.

The chain combines TRBV30 with TRBJ1-5; 7 bases align to TRBD1. After removal of 2 bases from V and 1 base from J, the junction contained 2 bases not matched to a gene. CDR3 length: 14 amino acids. Germline V gives CDR1 GTSNPN, CDR2 SVGIG (reference sequence). The CDR3 loop is CAWSRGGSNQPQHF. CDR3 in DNA: TGTGCCTGGAGTAGAGGGGGCAGCAATCAGCCCCAGCATTTT.

J is TRBJ2-2 and V is TRBV11-2; 10 bases align to TRBD2. The J segment lost 2 bases and the V segment lost 6 bases, leaving 6 bases of the junction unmatched. The CDR3 loop spans 16 amino acids. Germline V gives CDR1 SGHAT, CDR2 FQNNGV. The CDR3 sequence is CASRLIAGGNTGELFF. CDR3 sequence (DNA): TGTGCCAGCAGACTTATAGCGGGAGGTAACACCGGGGAGCTGTTTTTT.

The chain couples TRBV5-1 to TRBJ2-1; D is ambiguous. Germline V lookup: CDR1 SGHRS, CDR2 YFSETQ. V was cut by 3 bases and J by 0 bases, with 10 bases left in between. This CDR3 spans 15 amino acids. CDR3 amino acids: CASSSTSSSYNEQFF. The CDR3 DNA is TGCGCCAGCAGCTCCACATCCAGCTCCTACAATGAGCAGTTCTTC.

This clone is a singleton in its sample. The V and J genes are TRBV30 and TRBJ2-3; 14 bases match TRBD2. The CDR3 sequence is 18 residues long. V shed 7 bases, J shed 0 bases, and the junction held 12 bases outside the gene matches. Germline loops: CDR1 GTSNPN, CDR2 SVGIG (reference sequence). CDR3: CAFTSGTSGGTSTDTQYF. For the CDR3, the DNA is TGTGCCTTCACATCCGGGACTAGCGGGGGAACTAGCACAGATACGCAGTATTTT.

This sequence joins TRBV6-1 and TRBJ2-1; 8 bases are a match to TRBD1. CDR3 length equals 14 residues. V trimming: 3 bases; J trimming: 4 bases; junction bases outside the gene matches: 2. Germline CDR1 is MNHNS and CDR2 is SASEGT. CDR3 bases: TGTGCCAGCAGTGAGGACAGGGTATACAATGAGCAGTTCTTC. Its protein product is CASSEDRVYNEQFF.

The chain carries TRBV14 and TRBJ1-2; D ambiguous. V shed 4 bases and J shed 3 bases, with 9 bases lying between them. The CDR3 covers 13 residues. CDR1 and CDR2 from the germline V gene are SGHDN and FVKESK. Written as DNA, the CDR3 is TGTGCCAGCAGCCCTGAGACTCACTATGGCTACACCTTC. It specifies CASSPETHYGYTF.

This sequence joins TRBV19 and TRBJ1-1; D is ambiguous. V lost 1 base to trimming and J lost 10 bases, with 10 bases between them. The V gene's germline CDR1 is LNHDA and CDR2 SQIVND (reference sequence). The CDR3 consists of 12 residues. The CDR3 sequence is CASSIVGGGAFF. Here the CDR3 DNA reads TGTGCCAGTAGTATAGTCGGAGGCGGAGCTTTCTTT.

This chain uses TRBV5-1 with TRBJ2-3; the D gene is possibly TRBD1 (5 bases). CDR3 length equals 14 residues. Looked up from germline, CDR1 is SGHRS and CDR2 is YFSETQ. Trimming removed 1 base at V and 2 bases at J, with 8 bases between. This CDR3 is CASSLTGFTDTQYF. The CDR3 nucleotides are TGCGCCAGCAGCTTGACAGGTTTCACAGATACGCAGTATTTT.

This chain joins TRBV7-9 and TRBJ2-7; TRBD2 matches at 9 bases. CDR3 length: 15 residues. Germline loops: CDR1 SEHNR, CDR2 FQNEAQ (reference sequence). The ends lost 1 base at V and 5 bases at J; junction bases unmatched: 6. The chain's CDR3 is CASSLGIAGANEQYF. The CDR3 region has the DNA TGTGCCAGCAGCTTAGGGATAGCGGGAGCTAACGAGCAGTACTTC.

The genes are TRBV28 and TRBJ1-4; 11 bases fit TRBD1. V was clipped by 11 bases and J by 5 bases; unmatched bases: 4. This CDR3 contains 13 residues. In germline, CDR1 is MDHEN, CDR2 SYDVKM. The CDR3 sequence: CAGGTGGNEKLFF. CDR3 DNA sequence: TGTGCCGGTGGGACAGGGGGGAATGAAAAACTGTTTTTT.

The J gene is TRBJ2-3, the V gene TRBV15; the match to TRBD1 covers 7 bases. This CDR3 region has 15 residues. The germline CDR1 and CDR2 sequences are LNHNV and YYDKDF (reference sequence). Trimming at V came to 0 bases and at J to 3 bases, leaving 3 bases not matched to a gene. CDR3 loop: CATSRDRGKTDTQYF. The CDR3 DNA reads as TGTGCCACCAGCAGAGACAGGGGGAAAACAGATACGCAGTATTTT. Full variable domain (remainder filled in from reference TRBV15 and TRBJ2-3): DAMVIQNPRYQVTQFGKPVTLSCSQTLNHNVMYWYQQKSSQAPKLLFHYYDKDFNNEADTPDNFQSRRPNTSFCFLDIRSPGLGDTAMYLCATSRDRGKTDTQYFGPGTRLTVL.

The rearrangement joins TRBV6-5 to TRBJ2-1; 9 bases are shared with TRBD2. Germline-derived CDR1 and CDR2 are MNHEY and SVGAGI. V was pared by 6 bases and J by 3 bases, with 3 bases of the junction left unmatched. This CDR3 is 14 amino acids long. CDR3 coding DNA: TGTGCCAGCAGGGGGACTAGCATCTACAATGAGCAGTTCTTC. Amino acids: CASRGTSIYNEQFF.

The rearrangement links TRBV5-1 to TRBJ2-3; D possibly corresponds to TRBD2 (6 bases). The germline V gene has CDR1 SGHRS and CDR2 YFSETQ. The CDR3 is 14 amino acids. V lost 0 bases to trimming and J lost 4 bases, with 9 bases between them. Here the CDR3 reads CASSLAGGPDTQYF. The CDR3 DNA sequence: TGCGCCAGCAGCTTGGCCGGGGGTCCAGATACGCAGTATTTT. Filled out from reference TRBV5-1 and TRBJ2-3, the complete variable domain reads KAGVTQTPRYLIKTRGQQVTLSCSPISGHRSVSWYQQTPGQGLQFLFEYFSETQRNKGNFPGRFSGRQFSNSRSEMNVSTLELGDSALYLCASSLAGGPDTQYFGPGTRLTVL.

The chain has TRBV6-1 and TRBJ2-5; 7 positions agree with TRBD2. Germline trimming cut 0 bases from V and 2 bases from J; bases unmatched to any gene: 3. Germline CDR1 MNHNS, CDR2 SASEGT. The CDR3 covers 15 residues. This CDR3 is CASSEALGGQETQYF. CDR3 DNA sequence: TGTGCCAGCAGTGAAGCCCTCGGGGGGCAAGAGACCCAGTACTTC.

The V call is TRBV7-9, the J call TRBJ2-2; the match to TRBD2 covers 8 bases. Per the germline V gene, CDR1 is SEHNR and CDR2 is FQNEAQ (reference sequence). The CDR3 extends over 16 amino acids. V trimming: 1 base; J trimming: 2 bases; junction bases outside the gene matches: 3. Here the CDR3 DNA reads TGTGCCAGCAGCTTAGACGGGAGGGGCAACACCGGGGAGCTGTTTTTT. Protein: CASSLDGRGNTGELFF.

The sample holds one count of this clone. The J gene is TRBJ1-1, the V gene TRBV9, with TRBD1 as a possible D gene (5 bases). Germline V gene sequence: CDR1 SGDLS, CDR2 YYNGEE. The CDR3 length is 15 residues. The V end lost 2 bases, the J end lost 5 bases, and 16 bases lay between the germline ends. CDR3 nucleotide sequence: TGTGCCAGCAGCGTGGTAAGGAGAGGACAAACTGAAGCTTTCTTT. This translates into CASSVVRRGQTEAFF.

The DNA of the CDR3 is TGTGCCAGCAGCACCCGTGCCTTACAGAAATCAAAGCCTGGAAACACCATATATTTT. It yields the protein CASSTRALQKSKPGNTIYF. This rearrangement joins TRBV11-3 to TRBJ1-3, with D hard to call. The CDR3 is made up of 19 amino acids. The V gene lost 5 bases and the J gene lost 2 bases, with 25 bases spanning the gap. The germline V gene has CDR1 SGHNT and CDR2 YENEEA. The full variable domain, with the rest looked up from reference TRBV11-3 and TRBJ1-3, is EAGVVQSPRYKIIEKKQPVAFWCNPISGHNTLYWYLQNLGQGPELLIRYENEEAVDDSQLPKDRFSAERLKGVDSTLKIQPAELGDSAVYLCASSTRALQKSKPGNTIYFGEGSWLTVV.

J is TRBJ1-1 and V is TRBV21-1. TRBV21-1 is shown as a pseudogene. The CDR3 is made up of 11 amino acids. CDR3 residues: CASSKRTEAFF. Here the CDR3 DNA reads TGTGCCAGCAGCAAACGCACTGAAGCTTTCTTT.

This clone turned up a few times. The chain combines TRBV7-8 with TRBJ1-5; no firm D call. The V and J ends lost 0 bases and 4 bases respectively, with 10 bases between them. The CDR3 has 15 residues. Germline assignment: CDR1 SGHVS and CDR2 FQNEAQ. Here the CDR3 reads CASSLAIQKNQPQHF. The DNA for the CDR3 is TGTGCCAGCAGCTTAGCAATACAGAAAAATCAGCCCCAGCATTTT.